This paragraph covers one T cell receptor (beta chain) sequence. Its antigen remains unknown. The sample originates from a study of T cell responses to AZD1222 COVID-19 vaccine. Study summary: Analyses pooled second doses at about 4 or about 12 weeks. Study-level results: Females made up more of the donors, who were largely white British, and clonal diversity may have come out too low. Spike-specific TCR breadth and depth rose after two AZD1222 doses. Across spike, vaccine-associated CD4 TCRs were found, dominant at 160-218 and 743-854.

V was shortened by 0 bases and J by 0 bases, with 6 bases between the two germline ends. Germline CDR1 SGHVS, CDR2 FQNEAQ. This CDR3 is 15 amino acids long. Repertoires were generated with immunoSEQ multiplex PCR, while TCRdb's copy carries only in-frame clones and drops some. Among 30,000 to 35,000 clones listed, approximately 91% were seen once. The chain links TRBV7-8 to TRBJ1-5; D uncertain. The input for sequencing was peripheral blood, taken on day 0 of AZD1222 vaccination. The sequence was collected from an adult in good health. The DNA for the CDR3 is TGTGCCAGCAGCTTAGCCGGTTTTAGCAATCAGCCCCAGCATTTT. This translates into CASSLAGFSNQPQHF.